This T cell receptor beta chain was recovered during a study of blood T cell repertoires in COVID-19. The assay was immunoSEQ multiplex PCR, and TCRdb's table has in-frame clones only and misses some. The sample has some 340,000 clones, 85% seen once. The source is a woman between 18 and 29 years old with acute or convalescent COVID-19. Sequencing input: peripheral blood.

The CDR3 DNA follows: TGTGCCAGCAGCCAAAAACAGGGGCTTGAAGCTTTCTTT. Translated: CASSQKQGLEAFF. The rearrangement uses TRBV6-5 and TRBJ1-1; 7 nucleotides match TRBD1. V shed 6 bases and J 7 bases; nucleotides not matched to a gene: 8. Per germline, CDR1 MNHEY and CDR2 SVGAGI. The CDR3 loop spans 13 amino acids.